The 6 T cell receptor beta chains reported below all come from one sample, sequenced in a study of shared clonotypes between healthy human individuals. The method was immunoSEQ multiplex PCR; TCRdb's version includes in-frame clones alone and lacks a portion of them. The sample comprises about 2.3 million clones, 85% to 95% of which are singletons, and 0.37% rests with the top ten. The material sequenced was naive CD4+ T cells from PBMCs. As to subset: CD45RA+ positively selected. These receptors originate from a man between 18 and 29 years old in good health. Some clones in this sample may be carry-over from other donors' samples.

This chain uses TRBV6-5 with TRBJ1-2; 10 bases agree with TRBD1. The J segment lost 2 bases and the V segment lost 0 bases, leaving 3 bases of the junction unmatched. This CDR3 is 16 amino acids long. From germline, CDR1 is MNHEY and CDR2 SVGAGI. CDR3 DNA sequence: TGTGCCAGCAGTTACTCGGGACAGGGGCCGAACTATGGCTACACCTTC. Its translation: CASSYSGQGPNYGYTF.

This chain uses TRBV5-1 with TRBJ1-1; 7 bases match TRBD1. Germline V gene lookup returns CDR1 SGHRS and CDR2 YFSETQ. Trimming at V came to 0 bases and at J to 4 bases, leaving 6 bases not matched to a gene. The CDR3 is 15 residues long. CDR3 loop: CASSLATGLPTEAFF. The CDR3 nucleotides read TGCGCCAGCAGCTTGGCGACAGGGCTACCCACTGAAGCTTTCTTT.

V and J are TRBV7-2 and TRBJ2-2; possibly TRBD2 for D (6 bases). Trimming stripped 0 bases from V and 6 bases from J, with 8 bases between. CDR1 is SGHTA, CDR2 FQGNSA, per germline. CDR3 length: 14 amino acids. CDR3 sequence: CASSLAWEAGELFF. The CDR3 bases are TGTGCCAGCAGCTTAGCCTGGGAGGCCGGGGAGCTGTTTTTT.

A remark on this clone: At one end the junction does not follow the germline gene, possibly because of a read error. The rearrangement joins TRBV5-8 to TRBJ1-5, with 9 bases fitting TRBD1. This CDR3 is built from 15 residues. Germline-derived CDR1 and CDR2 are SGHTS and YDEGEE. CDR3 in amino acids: CASRLGQGRDQPQHF. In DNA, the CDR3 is TGTGCCAGCAGATTGGGACAGGGAAGAGATCAGCCCCAGCATTTT.

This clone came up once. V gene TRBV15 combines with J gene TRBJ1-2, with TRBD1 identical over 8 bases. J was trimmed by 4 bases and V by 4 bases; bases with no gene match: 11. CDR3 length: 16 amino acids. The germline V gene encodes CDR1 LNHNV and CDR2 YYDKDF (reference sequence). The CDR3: CATSMMGGQGPYGYTF. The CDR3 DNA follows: TGTGCCACCAGCATGATGGGCGGACAGGGTCCCTATGGCTACACCTTC.

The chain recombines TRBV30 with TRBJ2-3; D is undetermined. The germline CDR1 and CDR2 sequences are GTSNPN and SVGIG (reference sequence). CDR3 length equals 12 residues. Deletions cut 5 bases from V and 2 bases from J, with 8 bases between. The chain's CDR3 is CAWAPITDTQYF. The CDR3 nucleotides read TGTGCCTGGGCCCCGATCACAGATACGCAGTATTTT.